A selection of T cell receptor beta chains follows, all from one sample in a study of blood T cell repertoires in COVID-19. TCRdb's table, derived via immunoSEQ multiplex PCR, lists solely in-frame clones and lacks some. The top ten hold under 3% of the sample, which has about 360,000 clones, approximately 86% seen once. Sequenced sample: peripheral blood. These receptors all stem from a human donor in a cohort sampled during active COVID-19. Both conserved end residues are part of each CDR3. D genes are given only for firm matches. Rows may omit the clone size; those that give it use once, few, many or a size class.

d_call: TRBD2
v_call: TRBV5-4
j_call: TRBJ2-7
clone_size: -
cdr3_nt: TGTGCCAGCAGCGTTAGCGGGAGCTACGAGCAGTACTTC
cdr3_aa: CASSVSGSYEQYF

d_call: -
v_call: TRBV30
j_call: TRBJ1-6
clone_size: few
cdr3_nt: TGTGCCTGGGATGGCAGGGGAGATAATTCACCCCTCCACTTT
cdr3_aa: CAWDGRGDNSPLHF

d_call: TRBD2
v_call: TRBV28
j_call: TRBJ2-3
clone_size: -
cdr3_nt: TGTGCCAGCAGCAGCGGGACTAGCGGGAGGGCCGGCACAGATACGCAGTATTTT
cdr3_aa: CASSSGTSGRAGTDTQYF

d_call: -
v_call: TRBV6-1
j_call: TRBJ1-6
clone_size: -
cdr3_nt: TGTGCCAGCAGTAAAGGCAGCGGGGAGCCCTATAATTCACCCCTCCACTTT
cdr3_aa: CASSKGSGEPYNSPLHF

d_call: -
v_call: TRBV2
j_call: TRBJ2-5
clone_size: -
cdr3_nt: TGTGCCAGCAGTGGAGACCAAGAGACCCAGTACTTC
cdr3_aa: CASSGDQETQYF

d_call: TRBD1
v_call: TRBV12-3/TRBV12-4
j_call: TRBJ2-2
clone_size: -
cdr3_nt: TGTGCCAGCAGGGAACAGGGGATCGGGGAGCTGTTTTTT
cdr3_aa: CASREQGIGELFF

d_call: -
v_call: TRBV7-9
j_call: TRBJ1-6
clone_size: -
cdr3_nt: TGTGCCAGCAGCTTAGACTCGGTTTCACCCCTCCACTTT
cdr3_aa: CASSLDSVSPLHF

d_call: -
v_call: TRBV29-1
j_call: TRBJ1-3
clone_size: -
cdr3_nt: TGCAGCGTTGCGGCTGGAAACACCATATATTTT
cdr3_aa: CSVAAGNTIYF

d_call: -
v_call: TRBV3-1/TRBV3-2
j_call: TRBJ1-2
clone_size: -
cdr3_nt: TGTGCCAGCAGCCAAGACGCCACAGGAGCCTATGGCTACACCTTC
cdr3_aa: CASSQDATGAYGYTF

d_call: TRBD1
v_call: TRBV3-1/TRBV3-2
j_call: TRBJ1-6
clone_size: -
cdr3_nt: TGTGCCAGCAGCCAAGAGTGGACAGGGAATAATTCACCCCTCCACTTT
cdr3_aa: CASSQEWTGNNSPLHF

d_call: -
v_call: TRBV7-2
j_call: TRBJ2-7
clone_size: once
cdr3_nt: TGTGCCAGCAGCTTAGAGTCTACCCTAGCTTTCGAGCAGTACTTC
cdr3_aa: CASSLESTLAFEQYF

d_call: -
v_call: TRBV29-1
j_call: TRBJ2-7
clone_size: -
cdr3_nt: TGCAGCGTTGAAGCAACAGGCTACGAGCAGTACTTC
cdr3_aa: CSVEATGYEQYF

d_call: -
v_call: TRBV5-4
j_call: TRBJ2-5
clone_size: -
cdr3_nt: TGTGCCAGCAGGGAGGCCAGAGGAGAGACCCAGTACTTC
cdr3_aa: CASREARGETQYF

d_call: TRBD1
v_call: TRBV10-3
j_call: TRBJ1-4
clone_size: -
cdr3_nt: TGTGCCACCCAAGGACAGGGGATTAATGAAAAACTGTTTTTT
cdr3_aa: CATQGQGINEKLFF

d_call: -
v_call: TRBV28
j_call: TRBJ1-1
clone_size: -
cdr3_nt: TGTGCCAGCAGTGCGTCCACGGGGGGCACTGAAGCTTTCTTT
cdr3_aa: CASSASTGGTEAFF

d_call: -
v_call: TRBV11-1
j_call: TRBJ2-1
clone_size: -
cdr3_nt: TGTGCCAGCAGCTTAGACAGAGAGTCCTACAATGAGCAGTTCTTC
cdr3_aa: CASSLDRESYNEQFF

d_call: TRBD1
v_call: TRBV7-2
j_call: TRBJ2-1
clone_size: once
cdr3_nt: TGTGCCAGCAGCTCGAGACAGGGTTTTAGCGATGAGCAGTTCTTC
cdr3_aa: CASSSRQGFSDEQFF

d_call: -
v_call: TRBV27
j_call: TRBJ2-2
clone_size: -
cdr3_nt: TGTGCCAGCAGTCCCCGCGGGCGCGGGACCGGGGAGCTGTTTTTT
cdr3_aa: CASSPRGRGTGELFF

d_call: -
v_call: TRBV6-5
j_call: TRBJ2-2
clone_size: -
cdr3_nt: TGTGCCAGCAAGAGGAACACCGGGGAGCTGTTTTTT
cdr3_aa: CASKRNTGELFF

d_call: -
v_call: TRBV4-1
j_call: TRBJ1-3
clone_size: -
cdr3_nt: TGCGCCAGCAGCCAAGTCGCGGGGACCTCTGGAAACACCATATATTTT
cdr3_aa: CASSQVAGTSGNTIYF

d_call: -
v_call: TRBV5-1
j_call: TRBJ1-1
clone_size: -
cdr3_nt: TGCGCCAGCAGTAATACAGGGAACACTGAAGCTTTCTTT
cdr3_aa: CASSNTGNTEAFF

d_call: -
v_call: TRBV19
j_call: TRBJ1-1
clone_size: -
cdr3_nt: TGTGCCAGTAGTACGTACACTGAAGCTTTCTTT
cdr3_aa: CASSTYTEAFF

d_call: TRBD1
v_call: TRBV5-4
j_call: TRBJ2-7
clone_size: -
cdr3_nt: TGTGCCAGCAGCTTGTTTAAGGGACAGGGGGCTTACGAGCAGTACTTC
cdr3_aa: CASSLFKGQGAYEQYF

d_call: -
v_call: TRBV9
j_call: TRBJ2-7
clone_size: -
cdr3_nt: TGTGCCAGCAGCGGATCACAGGGATATGACGAGCAGTACTTC
cdr3_aa: CASSGSQGYDEQYF

d_call: -
v_call: TRBV28
j_call: TRBJ1-2
clone_size: -
cdr3_nt: TGTGCCAGCAGAACTACAGGGAACTATGGCTACACCTTC
cdr3_aa: CASRTTGNYGYTF

d_call: -
v_call: TRBV29-1
j_call: TRBJ2-7
clone_size: -
cdr3_nt: TGCAGCGTTGAATTGGGGCACGAGCAGTACTTC
cdr3_aa: CSVELGHEQYF

d_call: -
v_call: TRBV1
j_call: TRBJ1-2
clone_size: -
cdr3_nt: TGCACCAGCAGCCAAGATACAGGGGCGAACTATGGCTACACCTTC
cdr3_aa: CTSSQDTGANYGYTF

d_call: -
v_call: TRBV5-4
j_call: TRBJ2-2
clone_size: -
cdr3_nt: TGTGCCAGCAGCCAGAGAGGGACCGGGGAGCTGTTTTTT
cdr3_aa: CASSQRGTGELFF

d_call: TRBD1
v_call: TRBV19
j_call: TRBJ1-5
clone_size: few
cdr3_nt: TGTGCCAGTAAGTCCGGGACAGGGGAATCCTTTCAGCCCCAGCATTTT
cdr3_aa: CASKSGTGESFQPQHF

d_call: -
v_call: TRBV24-1
j_call: TRBJ2-5
clone_size: -
cdr3_nt: TGTGCCACCAGTGATCCTCGGGAGAAGAAAGAGACCCAGTACTTC
cdr3_aa: CATSDPREKKETQYF

d_call: TRBD2
v_call: TRBV25-1
j_call: TRBJ2-1
clone_size: -
cdr3_nt: TGTGCCAGCAGCCCCACTAGCGGACACAATGAGCAGTTCTTC
cdr3_aa: CASSPTSGHNEQFF

d_call: -
v_call: TRBV20-1
j_call: TRBJ1-2
clone_size: -
cdr3_nt: TGCAGTTTAGAGGCGGGAGGGGGCTACACCTTC
cdr3_aa: CSLEAGGGYTF

d_call: TRBD1
v_call: TRBV3-1/TRBV3-2
j_call: TRBJ1-3
clone_size: -
cdr3_nt: TGTGCCAGCAGCCTAGCAGGGGACAGTCCTGGAAACACCATATATTTT
cdr3_aa: CASSLAGDSPGNTIYF

d_call: TRBD1
v_call: TRBV29-1
j_call: TRBJ1-1
clone_size: few
cdr3_nt: TGCAGCGCTCGACAGGGGATGAACACTGAAGCTTTCTTT
cdr3_aa: CSARQGMNTEAFF

d_call: -
v_call: TRBV6-5
j_call: TRBJ2-5
clone_size: -
cdr3_nt: TGTGCCAGCATCCCTGGGGGGGCAGGGACAAAGACCCAGTACTTC
cdr3_aa: CASIPGGAGTKTQYF

d_call: TRBD1
v_call: TRBV9
j_call: TRBJ1-1
clone_size: few
cdr3_nt: TGTGCCAGCAGCGGCGGACAGGGGGGTACTGAAGCTTTCTTT
cdr3_aa: CASSGGQGGTEAFF

d_call: -
v_call: TRBV6-5
j_call: TRBJ1-6
clone_size: -
cdr3_nt: TGTGCCAGCATTGGCGGGGCCAATTCACCCCTCCACTTT
cdr3_aa: CASIGGANSPLHF

d_call: TRBD1
v_call: TRBV6-5
j_call: TRBJ2-7
clone_size: -
cdr3_nt: TGTGCCAGCAGAAAAACCCGGGACAGGGGTCACGAGCAGTACTTC
cdr3_aa: CASRKTRDRGHEQYF

d_call: -
v_call: TRBV5-1
j_call: TRBJ2-5
clone_size: once
cdr3_nt: TGCGCCAGCAGCTTGACCCAGGGACAAGAGACCCAGTACTTC
cdr3_aa: CASSLTQGQETQYF

d_call: -
v_call: TRBV29-1
j_call: TRBJ1-5
clone_size: -
cdr3_nt: TGCAGCGTTGAATGGAGGGACCCTGATCAGCCCCAGCATTTT
cdr3_aa: CSVEWRDPDQPQHF